The text below deals with one T cell receptor (beta chain). Its antigen is undetermined. The sample belongs to a study of T-cell memory formation after mild COVID-19. Points from the study as a whole: CD4+ contracting clones were found mainly in CM and EM, and CD8+ ones in EMRA.

Amplification by 5'RACE using constant-segment primers produced TCR alpha and TCR beta cDNA libraries that carried sample barcodes and UMIs. MiXCR was run by TCRdb on the 5' RACE reads, yielding one entry per CDR3 protein. The sample lists hundreds of thousands of distinct CDR3 sequences, more than 15% occurring once. CDR1 SGHRS and CDR2 YFSETQ come from the germline V gene. The CDR3 is made up of 15 amino acids. With 4 bases clipped from V and 2 bases from J, the junction kept 7 bases outside the gene matches. Sequencing was performed on PBMCs or a T cell subset sorted from them (not recorded which). The rearrangement links TRBV5-1 to TRBJ2-3; 7 bases fit TRBD1. The clonotype originates from a man aged 18 to 30 who had mild COVID-19 (a few samples of this study predate the infection). Cell type and time point are not known. CDR3 DNA sequence: TGCGCCAGCAGCCGAGGGGGACAGACCACAGATACGCAGTATTTT. This codes for CASSRGGQTTDTQYF.